This entry lists 10 T cell receptor beta chains sequenced from one sample in a study of early T cells in non-severe SARS-CoV-2 infection. MiXCR was run by TCRdb on the 5' RACE reads, yielding one entry per CDR3 protein. The sample consists of nearly 80,000 distinct CDR3 sequences, around 13% of them appearing once. Sequenced sample: whole blood. These receptors all come from an adult who was a healthcare worker with PCR-confirmed SARS-CoV-2 infection or an uninfected control (not recorded which).

There are many counts of this clonotype. The chain combines TRBV29-1 with TRBJ1-1; tentative D call: TRBD1 (6 bases). The germline V and J ends were trimmed by 7 bases and 4 bases, with 16 bases remaining between them. The length of the CDR3 is 13 residues. In germline, CDR1 is SQVTM, CDR2 ANQGSEA. This CDR3 is CSAVVGAATEAFF. The CDR3 DNA reads TGCAGCGCCGTGGTGGGGGCCGCCACTGAAGCTTTCTTT. Based on the CDR3 plus reference TRBV29-1 and TRBJ1-1, the full variable domain is SAVISQKPSRDICQRGTSLTIQCQVDSQVTMMFWYRQQPGQSLTLIATANQGSEATYESGFVIDKFPISRPNLTFSTLTVSNMSPEDSSIYLCSAVVGAATEAFFGQGTRLTVV.

This clonotype showed up many times. The rearrangement links TRBV20-1 to TRBJ1-1; D is undetermined. This CDR3 is 11 amino acids long. V dropped 6 bases and J dropped 3 bases, with 8 bases sitting between them. Germline V gene sequence: CDR1 DFQATT, CDR2 SNEGSKA (reference sequence). CDR3 sequence (DNA): TGCAGTGCCCCGGGTGACACTGAAGCTTTCTTT. It is translated as CSAPGDTEAFF.

This chain connects TRBV7-2 to TRBJ2-1; D tentatively reads TRBD1 or TRBD2 (5 bases each). With 7 bases removed from V and 6 bases from J, the gap between germline ends came to 16 bases. There are 14 residues in the CDR3. The germline V gene has CDR1 SGHTA and CDR2 FQGNSA. In DNA form, the CDR3 reads TGTGCCAGCACCCTCCGGGGCGGCCGCAATGAGCAGTTCTTC. Encoded protein: CASTLRGGRNEQFF.

In this sample, this clonotype turned up a few times. V usage is TRBV4-3 and J usage is TRBJ2-5, with 10 nucleotides matching TRBD1. Germline CDR1 reads LGHNA; CDR2 reads YSLEER. The length of the CDR3 is 21 residues. V lost 0 bases to trimming and J lost 0 bases; unmatched junction nucleotides: 16. CDR3 in DNA: TGCGCCAGCAGCCAAGAATTGGGACAGGGGTTACGGGCTTGTAACCAAGAGACCCAGTACTTC. Protein: CASSQELGQGLRACNQETQYF.

V and J are TRBV5-6 and TRBJ2-1; D unresolved. The CDR3 runs 12 residues. Trimming shortened V by 4 bases and J by 7 bases, and 9 bases separated the two germline ends. Germline V gives CDR1 SGHDT, CDR2 YYEEEE. This CDR3 reads CASSSEMNEQFF. The DNA for the CDR3 is TGTGCCAGCAGCAGTGAGATGAATGAGCAGTTCTTC.

This clonotype was detected ten times or more. The chain is built from TRBV10-3 and TRBJ2-3; no clear D gene. The CDR3 is made up of 14 amino acids. Trimming shortened V by 6 bases and J by 0 bases, and 10 bases separated the two germline ends. The germline V gene has CDR1 ENHRY and CDR2 SYGVKD. The CDR3 DNA reads as TGTGCCATCAGACCCCTGAGGAGCACAGATACGCAGTATTTT. Translation: CAIRPLRSTDTQYF.

The V gene is TRBV5-1, the J gene TRBJ2-5; TRBD1 aligns across 7 bases. From germline, CDR1 is SGHRS and CDR2 YFSETQ. Trimming removed 0 bases from V and 5 bases from J; junction bases left unmatched: 7. This CDR3 is 15 amino acids long. CDR3 sequence (DNA): TGCGCCAGCAGCTTGGCGACAGGGAGCATTGAGACCCAGTACTTC. Its translation: CASSLATGSIETQYF.

This clonotype was recorded a few times. Written as DNA, the CDR3 is TGTGCCAGCAGTCCCCGGGACAGTTACAATGAGCAGTTCTTC. It yields the protein CASSPRDSYNEQFF. The genes are TRBV6-1 and TRBJ2-1; 7 nucleotides match TRBD1. This CDR3 is 14 amino acids long. Germline V CDR1 and CDR2: MNHNS, SASEGT. Trimming took 5 bases from V and 4 from J; bases not matched to a gene: 5.

This chain links TRBV27 with TRBJ2-7, with D perhaps matching TRBD1 or TRBD2 (6 bases each). V lost 6 bases, J lost 5 bases, and 20 bases lay in between. This CDR3 contains 15 residues. Per germline, CDR1 MNHEY and CDR2 SMNVEV (reference sequence). The DNA for the CDR3 is TGTGCCAGCAGGGGGGCCCCAGCCGGGGGCAACGAGCAGTACTTC. Its protein product is CASRGAPAGGNEQYF.

This clonotype was counted many times. The V and J genes are TRBV27 and TRBJ1-4, with a tentative D call TRBD1 (5 bases). This CDR3 has 15 residues. Germline V gene lookup returns CDR1 MNHEY and CDR2 SMNVEV (reference sequence). V was pared by 6 bases and J by 2 bases, with 13 bases between. Here the CDR3 reads CASSLNRKTNEKLFF. The CDR3 nucleotides read TGTGCCAGCAGCCTTAACAGGAAGACTAATGAAAAACTGTTTTTT. The full variable domain, with the rest looked up from reference TRBV27 and TRBJ1-4, is EAQVTQNPRYLITVTGKKLTVTCSQNMNHEYMSWYRQDPGLGLRQIYYSMNVEVTDKGDVPEGYKVSRKEKRNFPLILESPSPNQTSLYFCASSLNRKTNEKLFFGSGTQLSVL.